This note documents a single TCR gamma chain sequence. The antigen remains unidentified. One end of the junction does not line up with germline, which may come from a read error. The template was reverse-transcribed extracted RNA. Multiplex PCR used pooled V-gene forward primers and a constant-region reverse primer to amplify CDR3s. TCRdb re-processed the multiplex PCR reads using CATT. The sample shows about 22,000 gamma-chain clones, about an eighth of them seen only once. Alphabeta T cells were depleted, then CD3+ Vdelta1+ Vdelta2- thymocytes were FACS-sorted. Purity of the sorted Vdelta1+ thymocytes ranged from 98% to 99.6%. This sample was included in a study of Vδ1+ human thymocytes. CDR1 is EGSTGY and CDR2 is YDSYTSSV in the germline V gene. The CDR3 totals 13 residues. Study-wide results and limits: Thymic delta-chain repertoires held around 20% Vdelta2 sequences and few Vdelta3, despite high sort purity. Thymic TRG and TRD repertoires appeared highly polyclonal.

The specimen sequenced was Vdelta1+ gamma-delta thymocytes from the thymus. Subset given: FACS-sorted CD3+ TCRalphabeta- TCRVdelta1+ TCRVdelta2- thymocytes. The chain employs TRGV4 and TRGJ1 or TRGJ2. The TCR originated in a child younger than two who had congenital heart surgery. CDR3 nucleotide sequence: TGTGCCACCTGGAATGGGGGTGATTATAAGAAACTCTTT. Translated: CATWNGGDYKKLF.